Included here is one T cell receptor (beta chain) sequence, with context. These data come from a study of cytomegalovirus exposure and HLA in healthy donors. A multiplex PCR was run with 60 Vbeta primers and 13 Jbeta primers. The method was immunoSEQ multiplex PCR; TCRdb's version includes in-frame clones alone and lacks a portion of them. This sample contains 150,000 to 200,000 clones. The CDR3 consists of 15 residues. Per germline, CDR1 ENHRY and CDR2 SYGVKD. Losses at the gene ends were 9 bases for V and 6 bases for J; bases not matched to a gene: 16. The receptor's source is a man under 40 in good health and CMV-seronegative. The J gene is TRBJ1-1, the V gene TRBV10-3; 7 nucleotides align to TRBD1. Sequenced material: PBMCs. CDR3 sequence: CAIGTAGARGAEAFF. DNA of the CDR3: TGTGCCATTGGGACAGCTGGGGCTCGTGGGGCTGAAGCTTTCTTT.